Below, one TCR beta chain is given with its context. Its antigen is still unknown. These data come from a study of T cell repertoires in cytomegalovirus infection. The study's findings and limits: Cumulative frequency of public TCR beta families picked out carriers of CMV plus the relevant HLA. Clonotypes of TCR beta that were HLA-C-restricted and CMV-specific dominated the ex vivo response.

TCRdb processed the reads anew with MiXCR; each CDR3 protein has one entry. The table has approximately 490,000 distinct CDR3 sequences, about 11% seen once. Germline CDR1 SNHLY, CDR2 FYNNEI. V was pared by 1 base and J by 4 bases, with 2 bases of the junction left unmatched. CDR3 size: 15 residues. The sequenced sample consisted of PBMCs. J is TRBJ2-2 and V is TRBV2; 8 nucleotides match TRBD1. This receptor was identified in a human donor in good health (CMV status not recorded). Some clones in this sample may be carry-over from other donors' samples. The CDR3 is CASSEVRGPTGELFF. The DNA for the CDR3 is TGTGCCAGCAGTGAAGTCAGGGGGCCCACCGGGGAGCTGTTTTTT.